This T cell receptor (beta chain) was obtained from a study of blood T cells in healthy people across ages. The CDR3 is made up of 14 amino acids. Trimming took off 8 bases at V and 3 bases at J, with 13 bases between the two ends. The germline gives CDR1 MGHDK, CDR2 SYGVNS. Every donor provided 9.5 to 10 milliliters of peripheral blood. A minimum of 5.5 micrograms of total RNA was extracted per sample. This clonotype came up a few times. A second PCR of 7 to 11 cycles used a sample-barcoded 5' primer and a J-beta primer mix. Each of the cDNA molecules was tagged by a template-switch adaptor with 12 random nucleotides. One entry per CDR3 protein results from TCRdb running MiXCR on the 5' RACE reads. The sample contains about 290,000 distinct CDR3 sequences, roughly 26% of which appear only once.

This TCR came from a woman aged 70-85 years in good health. V gene TRBV25-1 combines with J gene TRBJ1-4; D not certain. The specimen sequenced was blood. CDR3 DNA: TGTGCCAGCGGCCGGACGGGATCTAATGAAAAACTGTTTTTT. Residues: CASGRTGSNEKLFF.